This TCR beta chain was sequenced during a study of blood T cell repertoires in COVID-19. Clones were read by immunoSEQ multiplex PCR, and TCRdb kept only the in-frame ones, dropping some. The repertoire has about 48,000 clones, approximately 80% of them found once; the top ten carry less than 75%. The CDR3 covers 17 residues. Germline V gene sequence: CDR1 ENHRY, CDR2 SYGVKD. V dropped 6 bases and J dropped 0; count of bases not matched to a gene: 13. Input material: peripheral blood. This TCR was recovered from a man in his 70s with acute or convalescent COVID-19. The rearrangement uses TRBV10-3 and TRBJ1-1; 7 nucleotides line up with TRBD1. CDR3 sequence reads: CAIRAGQRTPMNTEAFF. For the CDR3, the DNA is TGTGCCATCAGGGCGGGACAGCGGACGCCTATGAACACTGAAGCTTTCTTT.